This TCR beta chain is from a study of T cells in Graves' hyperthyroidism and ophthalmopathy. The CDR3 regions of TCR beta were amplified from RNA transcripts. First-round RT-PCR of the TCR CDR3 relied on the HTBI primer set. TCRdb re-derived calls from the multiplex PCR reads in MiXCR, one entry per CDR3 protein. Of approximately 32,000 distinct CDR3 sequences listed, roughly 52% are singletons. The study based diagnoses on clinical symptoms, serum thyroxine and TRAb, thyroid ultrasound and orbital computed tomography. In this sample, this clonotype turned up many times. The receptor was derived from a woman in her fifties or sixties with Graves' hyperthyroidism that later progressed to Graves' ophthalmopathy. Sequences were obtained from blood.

The CDR3 is CASEGQFQAFF. Here the CDR3 DNA reads TGTGCCAGCGAGGGACAGTTCCAAGCTTTCTTT. V usage is TRBV28 and J usage is TRBJ1-1; the match to TRBD1 covers 7 bases. CDR3 length: 11 residues. Losses at the gene ends were 8 bases for V and 9 bases for J; bases not matched to a gene: 6. CDR1 is MDHEN, CDR2 SYDVKM, per germline.